This is a list of T cell receptor beta chains from one sample in a study of CD4 and CD8 cells across lung adenocarcinoma regions. TCRdb ran MiXCR on the PCR reads and lists one entry per CDR3 protein. The sample lists roughly 4,000 distinct CDR3 sequences; roughly 50% were seen once. What was sequenced was CD4+ T cells from the margin of a lung tumor. Every receptor here comes from a female donor with lung adenocarcinoma. The CD4 and CD8 labels of this study may be unreliable. Each CDR3 is given with its conserved first and last residue.

CDR3 length: 13; J gene: .; V gene: TRBV11-3; CDR3 protein: CASSLSAGVEQFF
CDR3 length: 16; J gene: TRBJ2-3; V gene: TRBV6-1; CDR3 protein: CASSEAFGTGADTQYF
CDR3 length: 13; J gene: TRBJ2-1; V gene: TRBV27; CDR3 protein: CASSLFGSAEQFF
CDR3 length: 16; J gene: TRBJ2-1; V gene: TRBV10-3; CDR3 protein: CANSPLNWPGPGEQFF
CDR3 length: 11; J gene: TRBJ2-2; V gene: TRBV6-1; CDR3 protein: CASHSTEAQFF
CDR3 length: 16; J gene: TRBJ2-1; V gene: TRBV12-3/TRBV12-4; CDR3 protein: CASTPAGGTSYNEQFF
CDR3 length: 16; J gene: TRBJ2-1; V gene: TRBV6-2/TRBV6-3; CDR3 protein: CASSSAGLSSYNEQFF
CDR3 length: 15; J gene: TRBJ2-1; V gene: TRBV7-2; CDR3 protein: CASSFTGEGPDEQFF
CDR3 length: 13; J gene: TRBJ2-1; V gene: TRBV6-1; CDR3 protein: CASKAGLYNEQFF
CDR3 length: 12; J gene: TRBJ1-2; V gene: TRBV6-4; CDR3 protein: CASRGAARGYTF
CDR3 length: 15; J gene: TRBJ2-4; V gene: TRBV6-1; CDR3 protein: CASSQTGEAKNIQYF
CDR3 length: 16; J gene: TRBJ2-3; V gene: TRBV20-1; CDR3 protein: CSAAALAGGMADTQYF
CDR3 length: 16; J gene: TRBJ2-1; V gene: TRBV6-1; CDR3 protein: CASSGPGGGEYNEQFF
CDR3 length: 13; J gene: .; V gene: TRBV27; CDR3 protein: CASSLSGPTEQYF
CDR3 length: 13; J gene: .; V gene: TRBV7-2; CDR3 protein: CASRVTGLHEQYF
CDR3 length: 17; J gene: TRBJ2-1; V gene: TRBV27; CDR3 protein: CASSSSASSVRWNEQFF
CDR3 length: 14; J gene: .; V gene: TRBV11-3; CDR3 protein: CASSPTGSQETQYF
CDR3 length: 14; J gene: .; V gene: TRBV11-2; CDR3 protein: CASSLGWGVYEQYF
CDR3 length: 14; J gene: TRBJ1-2; V gene: TRBV6-1; CDR3 protein: CASRKSTDNYGYTF
CDR3 length: 16; J gene: TRBJ2-1; V gene: TRBV6-1; CDR3 protein: CASSVIALSSYNEQFF
CDR3 length: 15; J gene: TRBJ2-1; V gene: TRBV6-4; CDR3 protein: CASRDDRGRRNEQFF
CDR3 length: 17; J gene: TRBJ2-3; V gene: TRBV6-5; CDR3 protein: CASSYTFGGGYGDTQYF
CDR3 length: 16; J gene: TRBJ2-1; V gene: TRBV25-1; CDR3 protein: CASSELAGGAYNEQFF
CDR3 length: 16; J gene: TRBJ2-1; V gene: TRBV4-1; CDR3 protein: CASSQDRLGTYNEQFF
CDR3 length: 16; J gene: TRBJ2-7; V gene: TRBV6-1; CDR3 protein: CASSEALKGGSYEQYF
CDR3 length: 14; J gene: TRBJ2-1; V gene: TRBV6-5; CDR3 protein: CASSSGTGLDTQFF
CDR3 length: 16; J gene: TRBJ2-1; V gene: TRBV6-6; CDR3 protein: CASSYTGATVHNEQFF
CDR3 length: 15; J gene: TRBJ2-2; V gene: TRBV6-1; CDR3 protein: CASSEAAGEAGELFF
CDR3 length: 14; J gene: TRBJ2-2; V gene: TRBV30; CDR3 protein: CAWTTGTGAGELFF
CDR3 length: 14; J gene: .; V gene: TRBV10-1; CDR3 protein: CVSRRAACTNAQYF
CDR3 length: 14; J gene: .; V gene: TRBV10-3; CDR3 protein: CATNLAGVSYEQYF
CDR3 length: 17; J gene: TRBJ2-1; V gene: TRBV27; CDR3 protein: CASLSGFHAFSYNEQFF